The 16 T cell receptor beta chains in this list originate from one sample, sequenced in a study of cytomegalovirus exposure and HLA in healthy donors. 13 Jbeta primers and 60 Vbeta primers were used for the PCR. Assay: immunoSEQ multiplex PCR; the TCRdb copy retains only in-frame clones and omits some. The repertoire holds approximately 100,000 clones, with around three quarters as singletons. Sequencing was performed on PBMCs. The receptors derive from a female donor in good health and CMV-seronegative.

The rearrangement uses TRBV7-8 and TRBJ2-1, with TRBD2 matching 7 bases. The CDR3 totals 16 residues. The germline CDR1 and CDR2 sequences are SGHVS and FQNEAQ. After removal of 3 bases from V and 6 bases from J, the junction contained 11 bases not matched to a gene. CDR3 sequence reads: CASSFGGEGRGNEQFF. The CDR3 bases are TGTGCCAGCAGCTTTGGGGGTGAGGGGAGGGGCAATGAGCAGTTCTTC.

The chain couples TRBV6-4 to TRBJ2-3, with TRBD2 identical over 11 bases. The CDR3 covers 15 residues. V lost 3 bases and J lost 4; bases outside the gene matches: 3. Per the germline V gene, CDR1 is MRHNA and CDR2 is SNTAGT. The CDR3 sequence is CASSDSGGAPDTQYF. The CDR3 region has the DNA TGTGCCAGCAGTGATAGCGGGGGGGCCCCAGATACGCAGTATTTT.

V and J are TRBV19 and TRBJ2-1; weak D call: TRBD1 (5 bases). The CDR3 sequence is 13 residues long. CDR1 and CDR2 (germline): LNHDA, SQIVND (reference sequence). Trimming cost V 7 bases and J 3 bases, with 10 bases left between them. CDR3 bases: TGTGCCAGTAACTCAGGGATCTACAATGAGCAGTTCTTC. Amino acid sequence: CASNSGIYNEQFF.

The V gene is TRBV27, the J gene TRBJ2-1; 15 bases are shared with TRBD2. Per germline, CDR1 MNHEY and CDR2 SMNVEV (reference sequence). The ends lost 4 bases at V and 2 bases at J; junction bases unmatched: 15. The CDR3 totals 21 residues. The CDR3: CASSSYRTSGGARVAYNEQFF. CDR3 nucleotide sequence: TGTGCCAGCAGTTCATACCGGACTAGCGGGGGGGCCAGGGTGGCCTACAATGAGCAGTTCTTC.

The genes are TRBV7-9 and TRBJ2-5; 9 nucleotides agree with TRBD2. Looked up from germline, CDR1 is SEHNR and CDR2 is FQNEAQ (reference sequence). This CDR3 spans 15 amino acids. J was trimmed by 3 bases and V by 3 bases; bases with no gene match: 5. CDR3 sequence: CASSFRGGAEETQYF. Written as DNA, the CDR3 is TGTGCCAGCAGCTTCCGCGGGGGGGCGGAAGAGACCCAGTACTTC. Full variable domain (missing parts from reference TRBV7-9 and TRBJ2-5): DTGVSQNPRHKITKRGQNVTFRCDPISEHNRLYWYRQTLGQGPEFLTYFQNEAQLEKSRLLSDRFSAERPKGSFSTLEIQRTEQGDSAMYLCASSFRGGAEETQYFGPGTRLLVL.

The J gene is TRBJ1-1, the V gene TRBV19; D is perhaps TRBD1 (5 bases). The CDR3 runs 13 residues. Trimming took off 5 bases at V and 5 bases at J, with 12 bases between the two ends. Germline lookup yields CDR1 LNHDA and CDR2 SQIVND (reference sequence). The CDR3 here is CASSFGGGTEAFF. CDR3 nucleotides: TGTGCCAGTAGTTTTGGGGGGGGAACTGAAGCTTTCTTT.

This sequence joins TRBV9 and TRBJ2-3, with D tentatively TRBD2 (6 bases). V gave up 0 bases and J gave up 3 bases, with 14 bases separating them. There are 16 residues in the CDR3. Per germline, CDR1 SGDLS and CDR2 YYNGEE. The CDR3 coding sequence is TGTGCCAGCAGCGTAGGTGACCGGGGGTTTACAGATACGCAGTATTTT. Protein product: CASSVGDRGFTDTQYF.

V gene TRBV10-2 combines with J gene TRBJ2-2; 9 bases fit TRBD1. From germline, CDR1 is WSHSY and CDR2 SAAADI. The V segment lost 5 bases and the J segment 7 bases; nucleotides outside the gene matches: 8. The CDR3 totals 15 residues. The CDR3 DNA is TGCGCCAGCAGTTCCGGGACAGGGCTCGTCGGGGAGCTGTTTTTT. Protein: CASSSGTGLVGELFF.

This clone was seen a handful of times. The chain is built from TRBV6-6 and TRBJ1-2, with D perhaps matching TRBD1 (6 bases). The germline V and J ends were trimmed by 8 bases and 0 bases, with 19 bases remaining between them. The CDR3 totals 16 residues. Germline V gene lookup returns CDR1 MNHNY and CDR2 SVGAGI (reference sequence). CDR3 DNA: TGTGCCAGCTCAGTAACTACAGGGATGACTAACTATGGCTACACCTTC. Translating gives CASSVTTGMTNYGYTF.

This chain links TRBV15 with TRBJ1-5; D is perhaps TRBD1 (6 bases). Trimming took off 3 bases at V and 7 bases at J, with 19 bases between the two ends. This CDR3 is built from 16 residues. Germline CDR1 reads LNHNV; CDR2 reads YYDKDF (reference sequence). CDR3 loop: CATSRGGAGEGQPQHF. CDR3 coding DNA: TGTGCCACCAGCAGGGGAGGGGCAGGGGAAGGCCAGCCCCAGCATTTT.

The rearrangement joins TRBV4-2 to TRBJ2-7; 9 positions match TRBD2. In germline, CDR1 is LGHNA, CDR2 YNFKEQ. V trimming: 1 base; J trimming: 3 bases; junction bases outside the gene matches: 4. CDR3 length: 15 amino acids. DNA for the CDR3: TGTGCCAGCAGCCAAGTGAGCGGGGGGATCTACGAGCAGTACTTC. It codes for CASSQVSGGIYEQYF.

V and J are TRBV2 and TRBJ2-5; tentative D call: TRBD2 (6 bases). V lost 4 bases, J lost 5 bases, and 17 bases lay in between. The CDR3 has 15 amino acids. The germline CDR1 and CDR2 sequences are SNHLY and FYNNEI. CDR3 residues: CASSGRRGTAETQYF. CDR3 coding DNA: TGTGCCAGCAGTGGTAGGCGGGGCACCGCGGAGACCCAGTACTTC.

Of note for this clone: One end of the junction varies from germline; a read error may be responsible. The rearrangement joins TRBV9 to TRBJ2-3, with unresolved D. The CDR3 runs 10 residues. Germline CDR1 is SGDLS and CDR2 is YYNGEE. The CDR3: CASSGGSLNF. The CDR3 DNA follows: TGTGCCAGCAGCGGAGGCTCGCTGAATTTT.

The chain has TRBV18 and TRBJ2-5; 9 bases map to TRBD1. The J segment lost 0 bases and the V segment lost 4 bases, leaving 3 bases of the junction unmatched. CDR3 length equals 15 residues. Germline V lookup: CDR1 KGHSH, CDR2 LQKENI. The CDR3 DNA reads TGTGCCAGCTCACGTGGGACAGGGAACCAAGAGACCCAGTACTTC. Its translation: CASSRGTGNQETQYF.

The chain is built from TRBV5-4 and TRBJ2-1; D possibly corresponds to TRBD2 (6 bases). Germline V lookup: CDR1 SGHNT, CDR2 YYREEE (reference sequence). V lost 0 bases and J 7 bases, leaving 17 bases between the germline ends. CDR3 length equals 16 residues. Here the CDR3 DNA reads TGTGCCAGCAGCTTGGAGGTAGCGGTCATGGGGAATGAGCAGTTCTTC. Translated: CASSLEVAVMGNEQFF. The whole variable domain, remainder taken from reference TRBV5-4 and TRBJ2-1, is ETGVTQSPTHLIKTRGQQVTLRCSSQSGHNTVSWYQQALGQGPQFIFQYYREEENGRGNFPPRFSGLQFPNYSSELNVNALELDDSALYLCASSLEVAVMGNEQFFGPGTRLTVL.

The chain uses TRBV18 and TRBJ1-2; 7 positions match TRBD1. CDR3 length: 16 residues. Germline loops: CDR1 KGHSH, CDR2 LQKENI. V lost 4 bases to trimming and J lost 1 base; unmatched junction nucleotides: 9. This chain's CDR3 is CASSLGTDFFNYGYTF. CDR3 in DNA: TGTGCCAGCTCACTTGGGACAGATTTTTTTAACTATGGCTACACCTTC.